This T cell receptor beta chain was documented in a study of T cell clusters in autoimmune cytopenias. The CDR3 contains 13 residues. Roughly 38,000 genome equivalents of blood DNA were amplified for TRB. One tube held mixed TRB-A and TRB-B primer pools for touch-down PCR. TCRdb re-analyzed the multiplex PCR reads; it lists each CDR3 protein once, without DNA. This repertoire includes a few thousand distinct CDR3 sequences. General study results and limits: Primary autoimmune cytopenia patients appeared to lack physiological T cell clusters present in healthy donors. Functional roles of the in silico T cell clusters still await experimental validation.

This clonotype counts as medium-sized by frequency. The antigen remains undetermined. This sample was also put to use in a study of T cell repertoires in aging, cancer and after chemotherapy. That investigation notes: Six age groups, ranging from 30 or younger to 70 or older, included the donors. The whole study produced a dataset of roughly 8.8 million TCR reads.

The specimen sequenced was peripheral blood. The sequence was obtained from a human donor in good health. J is TRBJ2-3 and V is TRBV12-3 or TRBV12-4. The CDR3 here is CASSFSWYGTQYF.